One sample yielded the 28 T cell receptor beta chains listed below, sequenced in a study of cytomegalovirus exposure and HLA in healthy donors. The PCR used 60 Vbeta and 13 Jbeta primers. Sequencing used immunoSEQ multiplex PCR; TCRdb keeps in-frame clones, though not all of them. The sample lists roughly 72,000 clones; roughly 81% were seen once. Specimen: PBMCs. The receptors come from a human donor in good health.

Remarks on this clone: This sample also contains other DNA sequences that code for the same CDR3. CDR3: CASSFTGTEAFF. The CDR3 DNA reads as TGTGCCAGCAGCTTCACGGGGACTGAAGCTTTCTTT. V usage is TRBV27 and J usage is TRBJ1-1; D not resolved. There are 12 residues in the CDR3. CDR1 is MNHEY, CDR2 SMNVEV, per germline (reference sequence). V lost 6 bases, J lost 5 bases, and 10 bases lay in between.

This clone was seen just once. J is TRBJ2-7 and V is TRBV4-2; D may be TRBD2 (6 bases). The CDR3 has 15 amino acids. V lost 1 base and J lost 4, with 14 bases in between. Germline CDR1 LGHNA, CDR2 YNFKEQ. The CDR3, as DNA: TGTGCCAGCAGCCAAGGTCCGGGGGATAGGTACGAGCAGTACTTC. Protein sequence: CASSQGPGDRYEQYF.

The J gene is TRBJ2-3, the V gene TRBV5-8; 12 bases map to TRBD1. V shed 4 bases and J 4 bases; nucleotides not matched to a gene: 4. In germline, CDR1 is SGHTS, CDR2 YDEGEE. CDR3 length: 15 amino acids. CDR3 sequence (DNA): TGTGCCAGCAGCCCGGGACAGGGGGCCGCAGATACGCAGTATTTT. The encoded protein is CASSPGQGAADTQYF.

This CDR3 reads CASSLGGQPQHF. In nucleotides, the CDR3 is TGTGCCAGCAGTTTAGGAGGACAGCCCCAGCATTTT. The chain recombines TRBV27 with TRBJ1-5, with D unresolved. The V end lost 2 bases, the J end lost 7 bases, and 6 bases lay between the germline ends. The CDR3 spans 12 residues. CDR1 is MNHEY and CDR2 is SMNVEV in the germline V gene (reference sequence).

V gene TRBV7-9 combines with J gene TRBJ2-5; 7 bases align to TRBD2. The CDR3 has 17 amino acids. J lost 2 bases, V lost 0 bases, and 9 bases had no gene match. The germline gives CDR1 SEHNR, CDR2 FQNEAQ (reference sequence). CDR3 nucleotide sequence: TGTGCCAGCAGCTTAGCGTTTGGGGGAGGGCCTCAAGAGACCCAGTACTTC. It codes for CASSLAFGGGPQETQYF.

The rearrangement uses TRBV4-1 and TRBJ2-3, with a weak D call TRBD2 (6 bases). The germline CDR1 and CDR2 sequences are MGHRA and YSYEKL. V lost 4 bases, J lost 0 bases, and 14 bases lay in between. The CDR3 length is 16 residues. The CDR3 loop is CASSLTGRYSTDTQYF. The DNA for the CDR3 is TGCGCCAGCAGCCTCACCGGGAGATATAGCACAGATACGCAGTATTTT.

The CDR3 DNA reads as TGTGCCAGCAGCCAAACAGGGTCATGGCAGCCCCAGCATTTT. As protein: CASSQTGSWQPQHF. The V and J genes are TRBV5-5 and TRBJ1-5; D might be TRBD1 (6 bases). The V and J ends lost 4 bases and 7 bases respectively, with 15 bases between them. Per the germline V gene, CDR1 is SGHKS and CDR2 is YYEKEE (reference sequence). The CDR3 spans 14 residues.

This chain connects TRBV27 to TRBJ2-3; D perhaps matches TRBD2 (7 bases). Germline V gives CDR1 MNHEY, CDR2 SMNVEV (reference sequence). The CDR3 sequence is 16 residues long. The germline V and J ends were trimmed by 5 bases and 2 bases, with 17 bases remaining between them. The CDR3 reads CASSRPGGLITDTQYF. CDR3 in DNA: TGTGCCAGCAGTCGCCCGGGGGGCCTAATCACAGATACGCAGTATTTT.

The V and J genes are TRBV6-1 and TRBJ2-3, with 11 bases that match TRBD1. After removal of 3 bases from V and 3 bases from J, the junction contained 2 bases not matched to a gene. Looked up from germline, CDR1 is MNHNS and CDR2 is SASEGT. The CDR3 runs 15 residues. CDR3 sequence: CASSEDRGQTDTQYF. The DNA for the CDR3 is TGTGCCAGCAGTGAGGACAGGGGGCAAACAGATACGCAGTATTTT.

This sequence joins TRBV7-8 and TRBJ2-7; the match to TRBD1 covers 7 bases. Per germline, CDR1 SGHVS and CDR2 FQNEAQ. J gave up 4 bases and V 3 bases, and 3 bases lay outside the gene matches. The CDR3 covers 13 residues. The CDR3 here is CASSFTGAYEQYF. CDR3 coding DNA: TGTGCCAGCAGCTTTACAGGGGCTTACGAGCAGTACTTC.

This clone was seen once. The V call is TRBV7-9, the J call TRBJ2-1; D not certain. The CDR3 loop spans 15 amino acids. V gave up 3 bases and J gave up 4 bases, with 13 bases separating them. Germline assignment: CDR1 SEHNR and CDR2 FQNEAQ (reference sequence). Here the CDR3 reads CASSLPFAVYNEQFF. The CDR3, as DNA: TGTGCCAGCAGCTTGCCCTTCGCGGTTTACAATGAGCAGTTCTTC.

This sequence joins TRBV4-1 and TRBJ2-2; TRBD2 matches at 8 bases. Germline trimming cut 3 bases from V and 0 bases from J; bases unmatched to any gene: 6. Germline V lookup: CDR1 MGHRA, CDR2 YSYEKL. CDR3 length equals 17 residues. This CDR3 is CASSQRTSRPNTGELFF. In DNA, the CDR3 is TGCGCCAGCAGCCAGCGGACTAGCCGCCCGAACACCGGGGAGCTGTTTTTT.

This clone was picked up one time. This chain connects TRBV5-1 to TRBJ1-1, with 11 bases fitting TRBD1. V trimming: 2 bases; J trimming: 9 bases; junction bases outside the gene matches: 6. The germline gives CDR1 SGHRS, CDR2 YFSETQ. There are 14 residues in the CDR3. The DNA of the CDR3 is TGCGCCAGCAGCTTATCCGGGACAGGGGGAAAAGCTTTCTTT. Translation gives CASSLSGTGGKAFF.

The chain has TRBV5-1 and TRBJ2-7; 8 bases are a match to TRBD1. V lost 0 bases to trimming and J lost 5 bases; unmatched junction nucleotides: 4. The CDR3 length is 14 residues. Germline lookup yields CDR1 SGHRS and CDR2 YFSETQ. Here the CDR3 reads CASSLDGQGDEQYF. The CDR3 region has the DNA TGCGCCAGCAGCTTGGACGGACAGGGAGACGAGCAGTACTTC. Drawing the rest from reference TRBV5-1 and TRBJ2-7, the complete variable domain is KAGVTQTPRYLIKTRGQQVTLSCSPISGHRSVSWYQQTPGQGLQFLFEYFSETQRNKGNFPGRFSGRQFSNSRSEMNVSTLELGDSALYLCASSLDGQGDEQYFGPGTRLTVT.

The V call is TRBV2, the J call TRBJ1-2, with D perhaps matching TRBD1 (5 bases). V was shortened by 2 bases and J by 0 bases, with 10 bases between the two germline ends. The germline V gene has CDR1 SNHLY and CDR2 FYNNEI. The CDR3 consists of 15 residues. CDR3 sequence: CASSELGLSNYGYTF. The CDR3 nucleotides are TGTGCCAGCAGTGAATTGGGACTTTCTAACTATGGCTACACCTTC.

The chain is built from TRBV7-8 and TRBJ2-7, with 8 bases matching TRBD1. V lost 6 bases to trimming and J lost 2 bases; unmatched junction nucleotides: 18. Germline CDR1 is SGHVS and CDR2 is FQNEAQ. The CDR3 has 18 residues. The CDR3 DNA follows: TGTGCCAGCAGTGCCCCGGGGACAGGCGGCGGAGTGACCTACGAGCAGTACTTC. This codes for CASSAPGTGGGVTYEQYF.

The chain links TRBV13 to TRBJ2-7; possible D gene TRBD1, 5 bases. The V end lost 4 bases, the J end lost 0 bases, and 10 bases lay between the germline ends. From germline, CDR1 is PRHDT and CDR2 FYEKMQ (reference sequence). This CDR3 spans 14 amino acids. The CDR3: CASSSSGSSYEQYF. Here the CDR3 DNA reads TGTGCCAGCAGCTCCTCAGGGTCCTCCTACGAGCAGTACTTC.

This sequence joins TRBV15 and TRBJ1-4; no firm D call. The germline gives CDR1 LNHNV, CDR2 YYDKDF (reference sequence). The germline V and J ends were trimmed by 5 bases and 7 bases, with 8 bases remaining between them. This CDR3 spans 12 amino acids. This CDR3 reads CATSSGSEKLFF. DNA of the CDR3: TGTGCCACCAGCTCGGGGAGTGAAAAACTGTTTTTT. The full variable domain, its missing parts supplied by reference TRBV15 and TRBJ1-4, is DAMVIQNPRYQVTQFGKPVTLSCSQTLNHNVMYWYQQKSSQAPKLLFHYYDKDFNNEADTPDNFQSRRPNTSFCFLDIRSPGLGDTAMYLCATSSGSEKLFFGSGTQLSVL.

The chain couples TRBV6-1 to TRBJ2-1, with D perhaps TRBD2 (5 bases). V was trimmed by 7 bases and J by 12 bases, leaving 16 bases between them. The CDR3 covers 12 residues. Germline CDR1 MNHNS, CDR2 SASEGT. The DNA for the CDR3 is TGTGCCAGCAAAGACCCGGGGTTGATGCAGTTCTTC. Translation: CASKDPGLMQFF.

The genes are TRBV28 and TRBJ1-2; D not resolved. CDR1 is MDHEN and CDR2 is SYDVKM in the germline V gene. The V and J ends lost 8 bases and 4 bases respectively, with 8 bases between them. The CDR3 has 11 residues. CDR3 residues: CASGLPYGYTF. CDR3 bases: TGTGCCAGCGGCCTTCCCTATGGCTACACCTTC.

The chain carries TRBV5-1 and TRBJ2-1; TRBD2 is a possible D gene (7 bases). The CDR3 runs to 16 residues. The germline V gene has CDR1 SGHRS and CDR2 YFSETQ. V was cut by 4 bases and J by 8 bases, with 22 bases left in between. This chain's CDR3 is CASSASSGGGAHEQFF. CDR3 in DNA: TGCGCCAGCAGCGCGTCTAGCGGAGGGGGGGCCCATGAGCAGTTCTTC. The variable domain in full, completed from reference TRBV5-1 and TRBJ2-1, reads KAGVTQTPRYLIKTRGQQVTLSCSPISGHRSVSWYQQTPGQGLQFLFEYFSETQRNKGNFPGRFSGRQFSNSRSEMNVSTLELGDSALYLCASSASSGGGAHEQFFGPGTRLTVL.

This clone was observed a handful of times. The genes are TRBV25-1 and TRBJ1-2, with D unresolved. Germline CDR1 and CDR2: MGHDK and SYGVNS. The V and J ends lost 10 bases and 3 bases respectively, with 12 bases between them. This CDR3 contains 12 residues. The chain's CDR3 is CATEVGDYGYTF. The DNA of the CDR3 is TGTGCCACAGAGGTCGGGGACTATGGCTACACCTTC.

The chain couples TRBV4-2 to TRBJ2-7, with 7 bases fitting TRBD2. CDR1 is LGHNA and CDR2 is YNFKEQ in the germline V gene. V lost 1 base to trimming and J lost 2 bases; unmatched junction nucleotides: 8. The CDR3 totals 16 residues. The CDR3 DNA sequence: TGTGCCAGCAGCCAAGGGGGCGGGAGTGTGCCCTACGAGCAGTACTTC. This translates into CASSQGGGSVPYEQYF.

The chain employs TRBV20-1 and TRBJ2-3, with unresolved D. V lost 5 bases and J lost 6, with 6 bases in between. The CDR3 runs to 10 residues. Germline V gene lookup returns CDR1 DFQATT and CDR2 SNEGSKA (reference sequence). The CDR3 reads CSAWLDTQYF. CDR3 DNA: TGCAGTGCTTGGCTCGATACGCAGTATTTT.

The chain has TRBV13 and TRBJ1-1; D is undetermined. The CDR3 consists of 15 residues. V gave up 5 bases and J gave up 0 bases, with 13 bases separating them. Germline-derived CDR1 and CDR2 are PRHDT and FYEKMQ (reference sequence). The CDR3 coding sequence is TGTGCCAGCAGCCCCTTAGAGCGACTGAACACTGAAGCTTTCTTT. As protein: CASSPLERLNTEAFF.

The chain employs TRBV6-5 and TRBJ2-1; no clear D gene. Germline V CDR1 and CDR2: MNHEY, SVGAGI. CDR3 length equals 13 residues. Trimming pared 0 bases from V and 7 bases from J, leaving 7 bases between. CDR3 in DNA: TGTGCCAGCAGTTACTCGCCCGGGAATGAGCAGTTCTTC. Amino acid sequence: CASSYSPGNEQFF.

CDR3 sequence: CASVSRTEAFF. The CDR3 region has the DNA TGTGCCAGCGTCTCTAGGACAGAAGCTTTCTTT. This rearrangement joins TRBV6-1 to TRBJ1-1, with D maybe TRBD1 (5 bases). V shed 8 bases and J shed 8 bases, with 12 bases lying between them. This CDR3 contains 11 residues. From germline, CDR1 is MNHNS and CDR2 SASEGT.

This chain links TRBV19 with TRBJ1-2; TRBD1 might be the D (5 bases). Germline V gene data show CDR1 as LNHDA and CDR2 as SQIVND (reference sequence). The length of the CDR3 is 14 residues. Trimming removed 3 bases at V and 7 bases at J, with 15 bases between. CDR3 region: CASSMSGGRGGYTF. The CDR3 DNA reads as TGTGCCAGTAGTATGTCGGGGGGAAGAGGTGGCTACACCTTC.